Shown below are 32 T cell receptor beta chains from a single sample sequenced in a study of T-cell memory formation after mild COVID-19. TCRdb re-derived calls from the 5' RACE reads in MiXCR, one entry per CDR3 protein. The sample lists fewer than 550,000 distinct CDR3 sequences, about 20% seen once, with approximately 8.1% in the top ten. Sequencing was done on a sample of PBMCs or a T cell subset sorted from them (not recorded which). These receptor sequences come from an adult woman who had mild COVID-19 (a few samples of this study predate the infection). Cell type and time point are not known.

This clonotype was recorded a few times. The chain uses TRBV11-1 and TRBJ1-1; D remains ambiguous. The CDR3 length is 16 residues. V was clipped by 5 bases and J by 0 bases, with 16 bases between them. The germline CDR1 and CDR2 sequences are SGHAT and FQDESV (reference sequence). CDR3: CASSPYGKGLNTEAFF. CDR3 DNA sequence: TGTGCCAGCAGCCCCTATGGAAAAGGGTTGAACACTGAAGCTTTCTTT.

This clonotype showed up just a few times. The CDR3 protein is CASSVGQGSRYGYTF. The CDR3 bases are TGTGCCAGCAGCGTAGGACAGGGGTCCCGTTATGGCTACACCTTC. The chain is built from TRBV9 and TRBJ1-2; 8 bases match TRBD1. The CDR3 covers 15 residues. The V gene's germline CDR1 is SGDLS and CDR2 YYNGEE. Trimming removed 0 bases from V and 5 bases from J; junction bases left unmatched: 6. The complete variable domain, with remaining parts taken from reference TRBV9 and TRBJ1-2, reads DSGVTQTPKHLITATGQRVTLRCSPRSGDLSVYWYQQSLDQGLQFLIQYYNGEERAKGNILERFSAQQFPDLHSELNLSSLELGDSALYFCASSVGQGSRYGYTFGSGTRLTVV.

This clonotype turned up a few times. This rearrangement joins TRBV7-9 to TRBJ2-5, with no clear D. The CDR3 has 15 residues. Trimming took 3 bases from V and 6 from J, leaving 17 bases between them. The germline V gene has CDR1 SEHNR and CDR2 FQNEAQ (reference sequence). The CDR3 coding sequence is TGTGCCAGCAGCTTCGAACCTGCGGTCCTTCAGACCCAGTACTTC. Its translation is CASSFEPAVLQTQYF.

This clonotype came up a few times. The V and J genes are TRBV29-1 and TRBJ2-1; no definite D call. The CDR3 sequence is 12 residues long. Trimming took 6 bases from V and 6 from J, leaving 12 bases between them. Germline CDR1 and CDR2: SQVTM and ANQGSEA. CDR3 nucleotide sequence: TGCAGCGTAAACACAGCTTTCAATGAGCAGTTCTTC. Translating gives CSVNTAFNEQFF.

The chain carries TRBV2 and TRBJ2-7; D is uncertain. Trimming took 8 bases from V and 4 from J, leaving 9 bases between them. The germline V gene encodes CDR1 SNHLY and CDR2 FYNNEI. The CDR3 is made up of 11 amino acids. CDR3 residues: CASGETYEQYF. The CDR3 coding sequence is TGTGCCAGCGGAGAGACTTACGAGCAGTACTTC.

This chain links TRBV9 with TRBJ1-6; D is perhaps TRBD1 (5 bases). Germline values: CDR1 SGDLS, CDR2 YYNGEE. The length of the CDR3 is 15 residues. V was cut by 0 bases and J by 10 bases, with 14 bases left in between. In nucleotides, the CDR3 is TGTGCCAGCAGCGTAGGCGGGGCAGGGAGGTCACCCCTCCACTTT. This gives the protein CASSVGGAGRSPLHF.

V gene TRBV5-1 combines with J gene TRBJ2-5; unclear D gene. Germline CDR1 SGHRS, CDR2 YFSETQ. This CDR3 is built from 12 residues. The V end lost 1 base, the J end lost 4 bases, and 5 bases lay between the germline ends. CDR3 DNA sequence: TGCGCCAGCAGCTTGTCTCTAGAGACCCAGTACTTC. This sequence encodes CASSLSLETQYF.

This clonotype was detected only a few times. Given a much more abundant clone one base away, this may be a read error. The chain uses TRBV9 and TRBJ2-3; unclear D gene. Per germline, CDR1 SGDLS and CDR2 YYNGEE. V was cut by 0 bases and J by 3 bases, with 2 bases left in between. The CDR3 length is 12 residues. The CDR3 DNA follows: TGTGCCAGCAGCGTAGCGACAGATACGCAGTATTTT. It yields the protein CASSVATDTQYF.

The CDR3 loop is CASSQPHYGYTF. The DNA of the CDR3 is TGTGCCAGCAGCCAGCCTCACTATGGCTACACCTTC. V is TRBV4-2 and J is TRBJ1-2; D is undetermined. CDR1 and CDR2 from the germline V gene are LGHNA and YNFKEQ. The CDR3 length is 12 residues. The V and J ends lost 3 bases and 3 bases respectively, with 5 bases between them.

The chain is built from TRBV2 and TRBJ2-3, with D perhaps TRBD1 or TRBD2 (5 bases each). V shed 4 bases and J shed 4 bases, with 9 bases lying between them. The CDR3 loop spans 13 amino acids. Germline V gene sequence: CDR1 SNHLY, CDR2 FYNNEI. The CDR3 nucleotides read TGTGCCAGCAGTGGAGGGGCCGCAGATACGCAGTATTTT. Translated: CASSGGAADTQYF.

This clonotype was counted only a few times. The rearrangement uses TRBV5-1 and TRBJ1-6; maybe TRBD1 (5 bases). Trimming removed 4 bases at V and 6 bases at J, with 17 bases between. CDR1 is SGHRS, CDR2 YFSETQ, per germline. The length of the CDR3 is 16 residues. The CDR3 is CASSHEVGAVNSPLHF. The CDR3 nucleotides read TGCGCCAGCAGCCACGAGGTCGGGGCGGTTAATTCACCCCTCCACTTT.

This clonotype was observed a few times. This chain joins TRBV10-3 and TRBJ2-3; TRBD2 aligns across 8 bases. The germline gives CDR1 ENHRY, CDR2 SYGVKD. The CDR3 extends over 13 amino acids. J lost 1 base, V lost 6 bases, and 0 bases had no gene match. CDR3 sequence: CAIRTSGTDTQYF. CDR3 nucleotide sequence: TGTGCCATCAGGACTAGCGGCACAGATACGCAGTATTTT.

The CDR3 nucleotides are TGTGCCAGCAGTTTCGGACTAGCGGGGATGTCCTACAATGAGCAGTTCTTC. Amino acid sequence: CASSFGLAGMSYNEQFF. The chain is built from TRBV27 and TRBJ2-1; 12 bases match TRBD2. J was trimmed by 1 base and V by 3 bases; bases with no gene match: 4. This CDR3 spans 17 amino acids. Germline V CDR1 and CDR2: MNHEY, SMNVEV (reference sequence).

V and J are TRBV15 and TRBJ2-5; D is possibly TRBD2 (6 bases). The CDR3 has 14 residues. Trimming cost V 0 bases and J 7 bases, with 12 bases left between them. Germline CDR1 reads LNHNV; CDR2 reads YYDKDF (reference sequence). Here the CDR3 reads CATSRDAVGGTQYF. In DNA form, the CDR3 reads TGTGCCACCAGCAGAGATGCGGTGGGAGGGACCCAGTACTTC.

The sample holds a few counts of this clonotype. The V gene is TRBV29-1, the J gene TRBJ2-1; 9 bases map to TRBD1. After removal of 5 bases from V and 5 bases from J, the junction contained 10 bases not matched to a gene. Germline V lookup: CDR1 SQVTM, CDR2 ANQGSEA. CDR3 size: 15 residues. The CDR3 bases are TGCAGCGTTATTCTCCGGGACAGGGTGAACAATGAGCAGTTCTTC. Translating gives CSVILRDRVNNEQFF.

The chain recombines TRBV14 with TRBJ1-2; the match to TRBD1 covers 7 bases. V lost 4 bases, J lost 8 bases, and 13 bases stayed unmatched. Germline lookup yields CDR1 SGHDN and CDR2 FVKESK. The CDR3 is 15 amino acids. CDR3 in DNA: TGTGCCAGCAGCCGACGACAGGGAAGGCTTGGGGGCTACACCTTC. It translates to CASSRRQGRLGGYTF.

In regard to this clonotype: One end of the junction does not line up with germline, which may come from a read error. The gene calls are TRBV30 and TRBJ2-1, with a possible D match to TRBD1 (5 bases). The CDR3 has 12 residues. In germline, CDR1 is GTSNPN, CDR2 SVGIG (reference sequence). CDR3 loop: CAWSVQGNEQVF. The CDR3 DNA reads TGTGCCTGGAGTGTTCAGGGCAATGAGCAGGTCTTC.

This clonotype occurred a few times. The genes are TRBV2 and TRBJ2-1; D uncertain. The CDR3 contains 12 residues. CDR1 and CDR2 (germline): SNHLY, FYNNEI. The V and J ends lost 6 bases and 4 bases respectively, with 7 bases between them. CDR3 region: CASRDWYNEQFF. The DNA for the CDR3 is TGTGCCAGCAGAGACTGGTACAATGAGCAGTTCTTC.

In this sample, this clonotype turned up a few times. This sequence joins TRBV7-2 and TRBJ1-2, with D possibly matching TRBD1 (5 bases). CDR1 and CDR2 from the germline V gene are SGHTA and FQGNSA. The CDR3 runs 14 residues. V was pared by 7 bases and J by 4 bases, with 16 bases between. The CDR3 reads CASKQDGRFYGYTF. The CDR3, as DNA: TGTGCCAGCAAACAGGACGGCAGATTCTATGGCTACACCTTC.

This chain links TRBV5-1 with TRBJ2-1; TRBD2 matches 9 bases. The CDR3 runs 16 residues. J gave up 5 bases and V 3 bases, and 9 bases lay outside the gene matches. The germline V gene encodes CDR1 SGHRS and CDR2 YFSETQ. CDR3 nucleotides: TGCGCCAGCAGCTCTTTGTGGACTAGCGCCCACAATGAGCAGTTCTTC. The encoded protein is CASSSLWTSAHNEQFF.

In DNA form, the CDR3 reads TGCGCCAGCAGCCCGGATTACACCCTCTCGGGTGGCTACACCTTC. Residues: CASSPDYTLSGGYTF. The gene calls are TRBV5-1 and TRBJ1-2; D call uncertain. The CDR3 covers 15 residues. V lost 4 bases and J lost 7, with 20 bases in between. Germline loops: CDR1 SGHRS, CDR2 YFSETQ. Drawing the rest from reference TRBV5-1 and TRBJ1-2, the complete variable domain is KAGVTQTPRYLIKTRGQQVTLSCSPISGHRSVSWYQQTPGQGLQFLFEYFSETQRNKGNFPGRFSGRQFSNSRSEMNVSTLELGDSALYLCASSPDYTLSGGYTFGSGTRLTVV.

The sample holds a few counts of this clonotype. The chain recombines TRBV7-9 with TRBJ2-7; no clear D. The CDR3 extends over 14 amino acids. Germline CDR1 and CDR2: SEHNR and FQNEAQ (reference sequence). Trimming stripped 5 bases from V and 0 bases from J, with 11 bases between. CDR3: CASSNRAGSYEQYF. In DNA, the CDR3 is TGTGCCAGCAGCAACCGGGCCGGCTCCTACGAGCAGTACTTC.

The chain uses TRBV3-1 and TRBJ2-4; D might be TRBD1 (5 bases). The CDR3 covers 14 residues. The V and J ends lost 3 bases and 0 bases respectively, with 6 bases between them. Germline V lookup: CDR1 LGHDT, CDR2 YNNKEL (reference sequence). In DNA, the CDR3 is TGTGCCAGCAGCCAGGGGCTAGCCAAAAACATTCAGTACTTC. Translating it yields CASSQGLAKNIQYF.

The chain joins TRBV20-1 to TRBJ2-7; 12 bases match TRBD2. Germline lookup yields CDR1 DFQATT and CDR2 SNEGSKA (reference sequence). The junction had 9 bases not matched to a gene; V was cut back by 0 bases and J by 0 bases. The CDR3 covers 18 residues. The CDR3 loop reads CSARDEGTSGWGSYEQYF. CDR3 coding DNA: TGCAGTGCTAGAGATGAGGGGACTAGCGGGTGGGGCTCCTACGAGCAGTACTTC.

The CDR3 reads CASSQDPPRLAGAYEQYF. In DNA form, the CDR3 reads TGTGCCAGCAGCCAAGACCCCCCAAGACTAGCGGGAGCCTACGAGCAGTACTTC. V gene TRBV4-2 combines with J gene TRBJ2-7, with 12 bases aligning to TRBD2. Germline lookup yields CDR1 LGHNA and CDR2 YNFKEQ. The V and J ends lost 0 bases and 2 bases, in that order; junction bases with no gene match: 8. The CDR3 extends over 18 amino acids.

This clonotype was counted a few times. The chain has TRBV3-1 and TRBJ1-4, with D hard to call. CDR3 length: 14 residues. Germline CDR1 reads LGHDT; CDR2 reads YNNKEL (reference sequence). V was pared by 3 bases and J by 3 bases, with 8 bases between. CDR3 residues: CASSHRGANEKLFF. DNA of the CDR3: TGTGCCAGCAGCCATCGCGGTGCTAATGAAAAACTGTTTTTT.

This chain uses TRBV7-8 with TRBJ1-1, with D possibly being TRBD1 (5 bases). The CDR3 spans 14 residues. V was cut by 3 bases and J by 1 base, with 9 bases left in between. Germline V gene sequence: CDR1 SGHVS, CDR2 FQNEAQ. CDR3 amino acids: CASSLTDRNTEAFF. The CDR3, as DNA: TGTGCCAGCAGCTTGACCGACAGGAACACTGAAGCTTTCTTT.

This clonotype appeared many times. This chain links TRBV5-1 with TRBJ2-5; possible D gene TRBD2, 6 bases. Trimming removed 6 bases from V and 0 bases from J, with 9 bases in between. Germline V gene data show CDR1 as SGHRS and CDR2 as YFSETQ. This CDR3 is 13 amino acids long. The CDR3 nucleotides are TGCGCCAGCAAAGGCGGGGACCAAGAGACCCAGTACTTC. This gives the protein CASKGGDQETQYF. The full variable domain, rest sourced from reference TRBV5-1 and TRBJ2-5, is KAGVTQTPRYLIKTRGQQVTLSCSPISGHRSVSWYQQTPGQGLQFLFEYFSETQRNKGNFPGRFSGRQFSNSRSEMNVSTLELGDSALYLCASKGGDQETQYFGPGTRLLVL.

This clonotype was seen a handful of times. V usage is TRBV7-9 and J usage is TRBJ2-2; 7 positions agree with TRBD2. The ends lost 1 base at V and 0 bases at J; junction bases unmatched: 8. This CDR3 region has 18 residues. Germline V lookup: CDR1 SEHNR, CDR2 FQNEAQ (reference sequence). In DNA, the CDR3 is TGTGCCAGCAGCTTAGATCGGGTGGCGGGAGCGAACACCGGGGAGCTGTTTTTT. This sequence encodes CASSLDRVAGANTGELFF.

There are many counts of this clonotype. The V and J genes are TRBV5-1 and TRBJ2-7; D gene ambiguous. The germline gives CDR1 SGHRS, CDR2 YFSETQ. The V end was cut by 1 base, the J end by 3 bases, with 2 bases between. The CDR3 length is 11 residues. CDR3 residues: CASSLHYEQYF. In DNA form, the CDR3 reads TGCGCCAGCAGCTTGCACTACGAGCAGTACTTC.

The rearrangement uses TRBV24-1 and TRBJ2-1; D not resolved. The CDR3 spans 13 residues. CDR1 is KGHDR and CDR2 is SFDVKD in the germline V gene. Trimming took 3 bases from V and 3 from J, leaving 5 bases between them. CDR3 DNA: TGTGCCACCAGTGATGGTAACTACAATGAGCAGTTCTTC. Translated: CATSDGNYNEQFF.

This clonotype turned up a few times. The chain uses TRBV10-3 and TRBJ1-1, with D unclear. CDR1 is ENHRY, CDR2 SYGVKD, per germline. V was shortened by 0 bases and J by 3 bases, with 5 bases between the two germline ends. The CDR3 consists of 13 residues. CDR3 DNA: TGTGCCATCAGTGAGTCGAAGTACACTGAAGCTTTCTTT. Its translation is CAISESKYTEAFF.